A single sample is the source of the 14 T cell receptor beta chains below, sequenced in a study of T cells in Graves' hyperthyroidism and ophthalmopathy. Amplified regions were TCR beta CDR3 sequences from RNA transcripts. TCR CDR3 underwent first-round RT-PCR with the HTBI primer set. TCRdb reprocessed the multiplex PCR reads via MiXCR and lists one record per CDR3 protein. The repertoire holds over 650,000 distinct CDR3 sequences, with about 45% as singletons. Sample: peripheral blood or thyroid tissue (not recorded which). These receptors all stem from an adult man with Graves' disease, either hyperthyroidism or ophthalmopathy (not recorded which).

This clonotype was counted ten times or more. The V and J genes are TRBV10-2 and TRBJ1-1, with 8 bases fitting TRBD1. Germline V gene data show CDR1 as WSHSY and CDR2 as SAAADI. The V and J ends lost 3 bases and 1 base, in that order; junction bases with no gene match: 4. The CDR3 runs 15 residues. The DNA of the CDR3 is TGCGCCAGCAGTGAACCGGACAGGGCGAACACTGAAGCTTTCTTT. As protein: CASSEPDRANTEAFF.

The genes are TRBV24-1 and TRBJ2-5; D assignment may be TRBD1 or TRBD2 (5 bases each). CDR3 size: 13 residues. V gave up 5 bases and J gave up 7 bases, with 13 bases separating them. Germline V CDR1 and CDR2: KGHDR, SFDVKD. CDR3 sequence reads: CATSGPGRGTQYF. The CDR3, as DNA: TGTGCCACCAGTGGTCCGGGGCGTGGGACCCAGTACTTC.

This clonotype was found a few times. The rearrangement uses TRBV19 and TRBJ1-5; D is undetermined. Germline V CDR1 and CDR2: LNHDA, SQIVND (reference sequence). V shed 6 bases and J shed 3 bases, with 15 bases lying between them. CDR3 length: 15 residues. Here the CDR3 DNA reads TGTGCCAGTAGCCGCTTAGAAGGCCCCAATCAGCCCCAGCATTTT. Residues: CASSRLEGPNQPQHF.

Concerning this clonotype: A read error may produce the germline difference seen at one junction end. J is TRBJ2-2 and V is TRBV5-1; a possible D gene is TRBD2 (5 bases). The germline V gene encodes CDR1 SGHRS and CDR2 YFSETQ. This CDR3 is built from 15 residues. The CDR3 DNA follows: TGCGCCAGCAGCTTGGCCGGTCCAGACACCGGGGTGCTGTTTTTT. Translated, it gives CASSLAGPDTGVLFF.

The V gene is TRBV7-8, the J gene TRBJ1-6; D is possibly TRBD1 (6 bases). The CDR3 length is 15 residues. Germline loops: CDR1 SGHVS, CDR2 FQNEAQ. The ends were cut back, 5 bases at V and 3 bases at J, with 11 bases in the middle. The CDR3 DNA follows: TGTGCCAGCAGCATAACAGGGAACTATAATTCACCCCTCCACTTT. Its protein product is CASSITGNYNSPLHF. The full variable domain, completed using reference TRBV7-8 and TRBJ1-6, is GAGVSQSPRYKVAKRGQDVALRCDPISGHVSLFWYQQALGQGPEFLTYFQNEAQLDKSGLPSDRFFAERPEGSVSTLKIQRTQQEDSAVYLCASSITGNYNSPLHFGNGTRLTVT.

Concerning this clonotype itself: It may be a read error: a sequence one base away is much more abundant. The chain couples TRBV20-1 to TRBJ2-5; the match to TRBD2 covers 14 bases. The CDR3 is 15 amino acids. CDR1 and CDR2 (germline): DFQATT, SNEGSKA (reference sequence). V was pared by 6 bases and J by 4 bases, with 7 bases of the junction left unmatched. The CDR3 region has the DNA TGCAGTGCCCAGACTAGCGGGAGGGCCGTAGAGACCCAGTACTTC. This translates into CSAQTSGRAVETQYF.

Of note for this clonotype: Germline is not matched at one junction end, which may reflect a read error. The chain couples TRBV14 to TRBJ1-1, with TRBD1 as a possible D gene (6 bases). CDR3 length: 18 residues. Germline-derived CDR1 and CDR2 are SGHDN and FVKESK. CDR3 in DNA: TGCGCCAGCAGCCCCAGGGACCACAGGGACGTAGAGTACACTGAAGCTTTCTTT. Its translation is CASSPRDHRDVEYTEAFF. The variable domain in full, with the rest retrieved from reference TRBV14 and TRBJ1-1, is EAGVTQFPSHSVIEKGQTVTLRCDPISGHDNLYWYRRVMGKEIKFLLHFVKESKQDESGMPNNRFLAERTGGTYSTLKVQPAELEDSGVYFCASSPRDHRDVEYTEAFFGQGTRLTVV.

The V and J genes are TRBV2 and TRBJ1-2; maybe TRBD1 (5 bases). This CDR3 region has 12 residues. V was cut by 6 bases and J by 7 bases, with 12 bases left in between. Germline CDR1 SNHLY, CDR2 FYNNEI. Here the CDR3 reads CASSLSRVGYTF. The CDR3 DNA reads TGTGCCAGCAGCCTATCCAGGGTTGGCTACACCTTC.

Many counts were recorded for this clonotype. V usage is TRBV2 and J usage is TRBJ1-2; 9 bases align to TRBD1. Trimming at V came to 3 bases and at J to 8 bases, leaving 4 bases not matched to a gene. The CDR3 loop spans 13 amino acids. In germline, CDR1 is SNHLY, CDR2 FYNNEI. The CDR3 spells CASSDPGQGGYTF. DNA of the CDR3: TGTGCCAGCAGTGATCCGGGACAGGGAGGCTACACCTTC.

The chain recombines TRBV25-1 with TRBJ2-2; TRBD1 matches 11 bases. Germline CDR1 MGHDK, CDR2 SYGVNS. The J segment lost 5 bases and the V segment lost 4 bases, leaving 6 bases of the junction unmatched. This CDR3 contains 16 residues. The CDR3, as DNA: TGTGCCAGCAGTGCTCGGACAGGGGGCTTTACCGGGGAGCTGTTTTTT. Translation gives CASSARTGGFTGELFF.

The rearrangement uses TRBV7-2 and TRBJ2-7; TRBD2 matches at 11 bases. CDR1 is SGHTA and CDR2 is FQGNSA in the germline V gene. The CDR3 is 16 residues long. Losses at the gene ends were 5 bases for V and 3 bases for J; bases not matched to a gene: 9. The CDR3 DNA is TGTGCCAGCAGCCCCACGGGGCTAGCGGGAGGCTACGAGCAGTACTTC. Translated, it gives CASSPTGLAGGYEQYF.

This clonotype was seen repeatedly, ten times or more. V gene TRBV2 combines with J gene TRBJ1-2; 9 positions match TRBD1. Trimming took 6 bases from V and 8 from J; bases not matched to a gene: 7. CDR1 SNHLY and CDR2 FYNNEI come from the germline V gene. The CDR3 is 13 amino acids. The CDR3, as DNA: TGTGCCAGCAGAGGGGGACAGGGAATCGGCTACACCTTC. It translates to CASRGGQGIGYTF.

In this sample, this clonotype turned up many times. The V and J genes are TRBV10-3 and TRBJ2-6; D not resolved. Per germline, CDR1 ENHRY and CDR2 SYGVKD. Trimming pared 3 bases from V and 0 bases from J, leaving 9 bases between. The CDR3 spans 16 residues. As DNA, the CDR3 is TGTGCCATCAGTGATCAGTCCATCTCTGGGGCCAACGTCCTGACTTTC. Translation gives CAISDQSISGANVLTF.

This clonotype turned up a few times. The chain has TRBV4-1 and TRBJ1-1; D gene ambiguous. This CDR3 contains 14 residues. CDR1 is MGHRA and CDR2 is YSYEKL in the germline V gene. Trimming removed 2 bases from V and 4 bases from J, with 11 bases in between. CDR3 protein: CASSQSEQRTEAFF. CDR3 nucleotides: TGCGCCAGCAGCCAATCCGAACAGCGCACTGAAGCTTTCTTT.